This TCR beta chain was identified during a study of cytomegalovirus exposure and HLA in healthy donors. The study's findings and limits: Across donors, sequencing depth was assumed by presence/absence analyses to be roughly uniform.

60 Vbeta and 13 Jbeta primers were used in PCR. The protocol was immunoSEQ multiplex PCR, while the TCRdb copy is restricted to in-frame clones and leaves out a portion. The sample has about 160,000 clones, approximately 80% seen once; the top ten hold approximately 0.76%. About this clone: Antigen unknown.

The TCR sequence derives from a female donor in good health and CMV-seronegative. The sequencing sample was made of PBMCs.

CDR3 DNA: TGTGCCAGCAGCCAGGAGGGGGGGTACACTGAAGCTTTCTTT. Residues: CASSQEGGYTEAFF. V and J are TRBV5-4 and TRBJ1-1, with D maybe TRBD1 (6 bases). Per the germline V gene, CDR1 is SGHNT and CDR2 is YYREEE (reference sequence). The CDR3 sequence is 14 residues long. V gave up 4 bases and J gave up 3 bases, with 13 bases separating them.